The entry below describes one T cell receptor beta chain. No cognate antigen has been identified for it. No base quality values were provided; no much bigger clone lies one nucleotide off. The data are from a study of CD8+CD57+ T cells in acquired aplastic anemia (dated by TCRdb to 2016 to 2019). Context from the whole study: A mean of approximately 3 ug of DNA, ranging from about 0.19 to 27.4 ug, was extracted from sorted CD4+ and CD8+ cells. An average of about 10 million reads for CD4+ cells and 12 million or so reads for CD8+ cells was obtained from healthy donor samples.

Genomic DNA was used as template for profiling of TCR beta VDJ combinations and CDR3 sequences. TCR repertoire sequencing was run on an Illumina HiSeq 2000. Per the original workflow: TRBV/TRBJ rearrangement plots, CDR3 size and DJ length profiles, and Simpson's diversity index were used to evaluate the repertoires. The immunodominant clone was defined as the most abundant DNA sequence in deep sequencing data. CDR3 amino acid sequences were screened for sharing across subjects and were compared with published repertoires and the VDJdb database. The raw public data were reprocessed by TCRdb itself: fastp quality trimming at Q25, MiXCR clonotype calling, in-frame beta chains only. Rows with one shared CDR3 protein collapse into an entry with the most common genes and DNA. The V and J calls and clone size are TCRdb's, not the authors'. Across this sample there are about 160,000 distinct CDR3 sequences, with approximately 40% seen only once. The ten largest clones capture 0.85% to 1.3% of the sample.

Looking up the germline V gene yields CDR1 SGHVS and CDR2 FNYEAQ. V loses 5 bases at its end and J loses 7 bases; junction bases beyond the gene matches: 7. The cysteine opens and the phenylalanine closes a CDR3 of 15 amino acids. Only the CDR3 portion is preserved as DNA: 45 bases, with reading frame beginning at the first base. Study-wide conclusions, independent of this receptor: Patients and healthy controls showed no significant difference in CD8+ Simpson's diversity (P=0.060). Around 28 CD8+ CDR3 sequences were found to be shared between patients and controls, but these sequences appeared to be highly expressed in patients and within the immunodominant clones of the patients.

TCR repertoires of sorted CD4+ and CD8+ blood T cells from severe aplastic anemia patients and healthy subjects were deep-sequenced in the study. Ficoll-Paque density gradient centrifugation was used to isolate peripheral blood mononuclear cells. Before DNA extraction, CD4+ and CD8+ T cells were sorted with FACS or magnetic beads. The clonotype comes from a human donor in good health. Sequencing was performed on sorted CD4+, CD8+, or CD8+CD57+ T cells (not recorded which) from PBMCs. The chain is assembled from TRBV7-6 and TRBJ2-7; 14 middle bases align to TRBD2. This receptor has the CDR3 CASSQTSGRVYEQYF. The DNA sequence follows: TGTGCCAGCAGCCAGACTAGCGGGAGGGTGTATGAGCAGTACTTC. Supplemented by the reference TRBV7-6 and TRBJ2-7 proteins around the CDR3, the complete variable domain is GAGVSQSPRYKVTKRGQDVALRCDPISGHVSLYWYRQALGQGPEFLTYFNYEAQQDKSGLPNDRFSAERPEGSISTLTIQRTEQRDSAMYRCASSQTSGRVYEQYFGPGTRLTVT.